This passage covers 14 T cell receptor beta chains from one sample sequenced in a study of control samples from healthy donors and cancer patients. TCRdb's copy holds only in-frame clones and misses some; the assay was immunoSEQ multiplex PCR. The table has some 110,000 clones, roughly four fifths seen once. Sequenced material: blood. These TCRs come from a woman in her 50s in good health.

This sequence joins TRBV29-1 and TRBJ2-3; D gene uncertain. The V gene lost 6 bases and the J gene lost 5 bases, with 15 bases spanning the gap. CDR1 and CDR2 from the germline V gene are SQVTM and ANQGSEA. The CDR3 totals 13 residues. The CDR3 is CSVGPRTRDTQYF. DNA for the CDR3: TGCAGCGTGGGCCCCCGGACCCGAGATACGCAGTATTTT.

This chain uses TRBV6-5 with TRBJ2-7; possibly TRBD2 for D (5 bases). Germline values: CDR1 MNHEY, CDR2 SVGAGI. V gave up 6 bases and J gave up 2 bases, with 14 bases separating them. The CDR3 has 14 residues. CDR3 DNA sequence: TGTGCCAGCAGCCCGGGAAGCGGACCCTACGAGCAGTACTTC. This translates into CASSPGSGPYEQYF.

V is TRBV24-1 and J is TRBJ1-2; no clear D gene. Germline loops: CDR1 KGHDR, CDR2 SFDVKD. The CDR3 has 14 residues. The V gene lost 4 bases and the J gene lost 5 bases, with 13 bases spanning the gap. The CDR3 nucleotides read TGTGCCACCAGTGACTCGGACTCATGGTATGGCTACACCTTC. Amino acid sequence: CATSDSDSWYGYTF.

The J gene is TRBJ1-5, the V gene TRBV19, with 10 bases fitting TRBD1. CDR1 LNHDA and CDR2 SQIVND come from the germline V gene (reference sequence). V shed 7 bases, J shed 6 bases, and the junction held 12 bases outside the gene matches. There are 16 residues in the CDR3. The CDR3 loop is CASNRVGQGVGQPQHF. In DNA, the CDR3 is TGTGCCAGTAACCGCGTAGGACAGGGGGTCGGTCAGCCCCAGCATTTT.

V is TRBV15 and J is TRBJ2-5; D ambiguous. The CDR3 covers 12 residues. V dropped 0 bases and J dropped 5 bases, with 4 bases sitting between them. Germline V lookup: CDR1 LNHNV, CDR2 YYDKDF (reference sequence). For the CDR3, the DNA is TGTGCCACCAGCAGAGATTGGGAGACCCAGTACTTC. It translates to CATSRDWETQYF.

The chain carries TRBV4-3 and TRBJ2-3; 7 bases are shared with TRBD2. This CDR3 comprises 17 residues. Trimming removed 0 bases from V and 1 base from J; junction bases left unmatched: 7. Per the germline V gene, CDR1 is LGHNA and CDR2 is YSLEER. In DNA, the CDR3 is TGCGCCAGCAGCCAAGATCTAATTGCGGGGGGCACAGATACGCAGTATTTT. Its translation: CASSQDLIAGGTDTQYF.

The gene calls are TRBV5-4 and TRBJ1-1, with D possibly being TRBD1 (5 bases). This CDR3 has 12 amino acids. CDR1 SGHNT and CDR2 YYREEE come from the germline V gene (reference sequence). V lost 2 bases and J lost 7, with 9 bases in between. The CDR3 reads CASSFGTIEAFF. The DNA for the CDR3 is TGTGCCAGCAGCTTCGGGACCATTGAAGCTTTCTTT.

This chain links TRBV5-4 with TRBJ2-7, with 10 bases that match TRBD1. CDR3 size: 14 residues. The V gene's germline CDR1 is SGHNT and CDR2 YYREEE (reference sequence). V lost 3 bases, J lost 2 bases, and 2 bases stayed unmatched. The CDR3 protein is CASSSGQGAYEQYF. The CDR3 DNA is TGTGCCAGCAGCTCCGGACAGGGGGCCTACGAGCAGTACTTC. Full variable domain (rest looked up from reference TRBV5-4 and TRBJ2-7): ETGVTQSPTHLIKTRGQQVTLRCSSQSGHNTVSWYQQALGQGPQFIFQYYREEENGRGNFPPRFSGLQFPNYSSELNVNALELDDSALYLCASSSGQGAYEQYFGPGTRLTVT.

V is TRBV7-3 and J is TRBJ1-4; D ambiguous. Trimming stripped 1 base from V and 8 bases from J, with 8 bases between. Germline CDR1 is SGHTA and CDR2 is FQGTGA. The CDR3 is made up of 13 amino acids. The CDR3 sequence: CASSLNAREKLFF. CDR3 bases: TGTGCCAGCAGCTTAAATGCCCGGGAAAAACTGTTTTTT.

This clone was seen once. J is TRBJ2-7 and V is TRBV5-5; 15 nucleotides agree with TRBD2. In germline, CDR1 is SGHKS, CDR2 YYEKEE (reference sequence). With 5 bases clipped from V and 3 bases from J, the junction kept 9 bases outside the gene matches. CDR3 length: 17 residues. In DNA, the CDR3 is TGTGCCAGCAGTAGTCGGACTAGCGGGGGGGCCCTCTACGAGCAGTACTTC. This sequence encodes CASSSRTSGGALYEQYF.

The chain combines TRBV14 with TRBJ1-4, with D possibly TRBD1 on 5 matching bases. V shed 0 bases and J shed 0 bases, with 14 bases lying between them. The CDR3 loop spans 18 amino acids. Germline lookup yields CDR1 SGHDN and CDR2 FVKESK. The CDR3 reads CASSQEMGTGSTNEKLFF. Written as DNA, the CDR3 is TGTGCCAGCAGCCAAGAAATGGGCACAGGCTCAACTAATGAAAAACTGTTTTTT.

CDR3 loop: CASSSPRVNSPLHF. In DNA, the CDR3 is TGTGCCAGTAGTTCCCCCCGGGTGAATTCACCCCTCCACTTT. The chain has TRBV19 and TRBJ1-6; D remains ambiguous. Germline V gives CDR1 LNHDA, CDR2 SQIVND (reference sequence). Trimming left V 5 bases short and J 7 bases short, with 12 bases between. The CDR3 runs to 14 residues.

The chain employs TRBV6-5 and TRBJ2-3, with 7 positions matching TRBD2. The length of the CDR3 is 15 residues. Germline CDR1 MNHEY, CDR2 SVGAGI. Trimming cost V 5 bases and J 3 bases; bases outside gene matches: 8. The CDR3 is CASSPKGGGTDTQYF. The CDR3, as DNA: TGTGCCAGCAGTCCAAAGGGCGGGGGTACAGATACGCAGTATTTT.

V is TRBV3-1 (or the pseudogene TRBV3-2) and J is TRBJ1-6, with D uncertain. From germline, CDR1 is LGHDT and CDR2 YNNKEL (reference sequence). This CDR3 region has 15 residues. V lost 1 base and J 0 bases, leaving 4 bases between the germline ends. Here the CDR3 reads CASSQGSSYNSPLHF. CDR3 in DNA: TGTGCCAGCAGCCAAGGGAGCTCCTATAATTCACCCCTCCACTTT.